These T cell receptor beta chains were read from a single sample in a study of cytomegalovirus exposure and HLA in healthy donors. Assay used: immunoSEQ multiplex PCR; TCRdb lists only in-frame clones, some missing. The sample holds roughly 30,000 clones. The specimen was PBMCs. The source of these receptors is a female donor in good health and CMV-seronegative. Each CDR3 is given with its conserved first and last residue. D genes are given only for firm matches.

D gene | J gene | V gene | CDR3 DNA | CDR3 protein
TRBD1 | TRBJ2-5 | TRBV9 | TGTGCCAGCAGCGCCTGGGACAGGGGAGGTCAAGAGACCCAGTACTTC | CASSAWDRGGQETQYF
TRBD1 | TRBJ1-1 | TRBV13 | TGTGCCAGCAGCTTACTAGGACAGGGGGCTCTTTCGTCTTTCTTT | CASSLLGQGALSSFF
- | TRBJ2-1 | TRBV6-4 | TGTGCCAGCAGTGACTCGGGCCGGGGTGAGCAGTTCTTC | CASSDSGRGEQFF
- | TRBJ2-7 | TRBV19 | TGTGCCAGTAGTTGGGGCACAGCCTACGAGCAGTACTTC | CASSWGTAYEQYF
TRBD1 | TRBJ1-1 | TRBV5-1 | TGCGCCAGCAGCTTGGTCACAGGGACAGTAGACACTGAAGCTTTCTTT | CASSLVTGTVDTEAFF
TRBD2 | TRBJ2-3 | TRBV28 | TGTGCCAGCAGTTTGATCGGCGGGGGGGCGACAGATACGCAGTATTTT | CASSLIGGGATDTQYF
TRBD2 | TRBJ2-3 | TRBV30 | TGTGCCTGGAGTGTTTCCCGGACTAGCGGGGGCCGTGCAGATACGCAGTATTTT | CAWSVSRTSGGRADTQYF
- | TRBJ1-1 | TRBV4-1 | TGCGCCAGCAGCCAAGCCCAGGGAGGCCACACTGAAGCTTTCTTT | CASSQAQGGHTEAFF
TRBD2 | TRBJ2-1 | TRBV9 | TGTGCCAGCGGAGCTAGCGGGGTTCATGAGCAGTTCTTC | CASGASGVHEQFF
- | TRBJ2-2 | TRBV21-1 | TGTGCCAGCAGCAAAGGCCTCACTAGAACAGTGCCCGGGGAGCTGTTTTTT | CASSKGLTRTVPGELFF
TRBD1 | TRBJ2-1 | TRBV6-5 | TGTGCCAGCAGCCCAGGGGGCAGTGAGCAGTTCTTC | CASSPGGSEQFF
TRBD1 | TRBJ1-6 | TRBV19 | TGTGCCAGTAGTGCTGACAGGGGGCAGAATTCACCCCTCCACTTT | CASSADRGQNSPLHF
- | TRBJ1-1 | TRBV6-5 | TGTGCCAGCAGGTCCGGACCGAGGGGGACTGAAGCTTTCTTT | CASRSGPRGTEAFF
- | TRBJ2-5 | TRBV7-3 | TGTGCCAGCAGACCCCCCGGGAAAGAGACCCAGTACTTC | CASRPPGKETQYF
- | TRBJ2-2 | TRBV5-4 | TGTGCCAGCAGCTTGCCCGGAGGTGACACCGGGGAGCTGTTTTTT | CASSLPGGDTGELFF
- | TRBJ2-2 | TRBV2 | TGTGCGGGTGGTAGGGGGAACACCGGGGAGCTGTTTTTT | CAGGRGNTGELFF
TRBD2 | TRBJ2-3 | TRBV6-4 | TGTGCCAGCAGTGCGGCGGGGGGGACAGATACGCAGTATTTT | CASSAAGGTDTQYF
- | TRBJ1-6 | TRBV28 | TGTGCCAGCAGTTTACCCATCGTGACGGGTTCACCCCTCCACTTT | CASSLPIVTGSPLHF
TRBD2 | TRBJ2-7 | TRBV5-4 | TGTGCCAGCAGCTTGGTCGGCGGGGGCTACGAGCAGTACTTC | CASSLVGGGYEQYF
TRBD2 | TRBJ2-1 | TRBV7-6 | TGTGCCAGCACTAGCGGGGGGTACAATGAGCAGTTCTTC | CASTSGGYNEQFF
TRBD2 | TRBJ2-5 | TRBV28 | TGTGCCAGCAGCCCCGGGGGGGCCGAAAAGACCCAGTACTTC | CASSPGGAEKTQYF
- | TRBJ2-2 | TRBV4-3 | TGCGCCAGCAGCCAAGGAGCAACAGACCTTAAAACCGGGGAGCTGTTTTTT | CASSQGATDLKTGELFF
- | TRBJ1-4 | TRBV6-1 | TGTGCCAGCAGTGAAAGGGTCAGGGGATCAACTAATGAAAAACTGTTTTTT | CASSERVRGSTNEKLFF
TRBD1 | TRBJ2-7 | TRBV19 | TGTGCCAGTAGTAGGACAGGGAGCTCCTACGAGCAGTACTTC | CASSRTGSSYEQYF
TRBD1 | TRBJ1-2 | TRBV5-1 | TGCGCCAGCAGCGCCGGACAGGGTTGGAACTATGGCTACACCTTC | CASSAGQGWNYGYTF
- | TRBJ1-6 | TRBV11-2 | TGTGCCAGCAGCTCGTACGAGGATACACCCCTCCACTTT | CASSSYEDTPLHF
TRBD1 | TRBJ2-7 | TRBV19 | TGTGCCAGTAGTATAGGACAGGGGGCCTACGAGCAGTACTTC | CASSIGQGAYEQYF
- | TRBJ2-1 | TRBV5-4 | TGTGCCAGCAGCTTGGGGACAGTAAACAATGAGCAGTTCTTC | CASSLGTVNNEQFF
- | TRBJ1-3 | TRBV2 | TGTGCCAGCCTGACAGGTCTCGGGGGAAACACCATATATTTT | CASLTGLGGNTIYF
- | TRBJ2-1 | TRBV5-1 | TGCGCCAGCAGCTTGGATCAGGGTTACAATGAGCAGTTCTTC | CASSLDQGYNEQFF
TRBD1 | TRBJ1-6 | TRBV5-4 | TGTGCCAGCAGCTTCCGGACAGGGGCTAATTCACCCCTCCACTTT | CASSFRTGANSPLHF
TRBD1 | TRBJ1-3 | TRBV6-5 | TGTGCCAGTCGTACAGGGGGCTCTGGAAACACCATATATTTT | CASRTGGSGNTIYF
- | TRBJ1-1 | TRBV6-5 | TGTGCCAGCAGTTACTCGAAACGGGCTTTCTTT | CASSYSKRAFF
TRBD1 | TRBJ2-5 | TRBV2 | TGTGCCAGCACTACACAGGGGTCCTACCAAGAGACCCAGTACTTC | CASTTQGSYQETQYF
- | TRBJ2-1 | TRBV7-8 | TGTGCCAGCAGCCCAGACCTTTCGACAGGTTGGCAGTTCTTC | CASSPDLSTGWQFF
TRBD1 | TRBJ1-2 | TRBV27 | TGTGCCAGCAGTTTATTTGGGACAGTATTACATGGCTACACCTTC | CASSLFGTVLHGYTF
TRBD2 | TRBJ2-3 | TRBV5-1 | TGCGCCAGCAGCACGGGGGGTCCAGACACAGATACGCAGTATTTT | CASSTGGPDTDTQYF
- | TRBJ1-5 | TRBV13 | TGTGCCAGCAGCCCAGGGTATAGCAATCAGCCCCAGCATTTT | CASSPGYSNQPQHF
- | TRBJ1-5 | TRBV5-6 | TGTGCCAGCAGCTTGAGTAGAACAGACCACAATCAGCCCCAGCATTTT | CASSLSRTDHNQPQHF